A selection of T cell receptor beta chains follows, all from one sample in a study of response to subunit inactivated influenza vaccine. TCRdb processed the RT-PCR reads anew with MiXCR; each CDR3 protein has one entry. The data show roughly 780,000 distinct CDR3 sequences, about 18% seen once. The sample was PBMCs from blood, taken roughly 5 days after vaccination. The receptors come from a man aged 50 or older who received an inactivated influenza vaccine. Each CDR3 is given with its conserved first and last residue. The order of the fields is D gene, clone size, J gene, V gene, CDR3 DNA, CDR3 protein. A D gene is named only where the DNA matches it firmly. Size tells how often a clone was seen (once, few, many) or the class of an expanded clone, and some rows leave it out.

.	.	TRBJ2-2	TRBV27	TGTGCCAGCAGTTTCTTAACAGGGAATTGGGGCACCGGGGAGCTGTTTTTT	CASSFLTGNWGTGELFF
.	.	TRBJ2-1	TRBV24-1	TGTGCCACCGCCGCGGGTAGCTCCTACAATGAGCAGTTCTTC	CATAAGSSYNEQFF
TRBD1	few	TRBJ1-6	TRBV3-1	TGTGCCAGCAGCCCCACGACAGGGGGCTATAATTCACCCCTCCACTTT	CASSPTTGGYNSPLHF
.	few	TRBJ2-6	TRBV25-1	TGTGCCAGCAGGGGAGATTCAGGGTCCGCGCCTGGGGCCAACGTCCTGACTTTC	CASRGDSGSAPGANVLTF
TRBD1	.	TRBJ1-2	TRBV6-5	TGTGCCAGCAGTTACCTCGGACAGGGAACAACAGATGGCTACACCTTC	CASSYLGQGTTDGYTF
TRBD1	.	TRBJ1-4	TRBV7-9	TGTGCCAGCAGCATCCAGGGGGCAGGGGAAAAACTGTTTTTT	CASSIQGAGEKLFF
.	.	TRBJ2-5	TRBV28	TGTGCCAGCAGTTTATCCACTCAAGAAAAAGAGACCCAGTACTTC	CASSLSTQEKETQYF
TRBD2	few	TRBJ2-1	TRBV7-2	TGTGCCAGCAGCTTAGAAGGGACTAGGGTCTACAATGAGCAGTTCTTC	CASSLEGTRVYNEQFF
TRBD1	few	TRBJ1-2	TRBV11-2	TGTGCCAGCAGCTCTTATGGACAGGGACGTGGCTACACCTTC	CASSSYGQGRGYTF
.	few	TRBJ2-2	TRBV12-3/TRBV12-4	TGTGCCAGCACCGCGGGCCGGGGGACCGGGGAGCTGTTTTTT	CASTAGRGTGELFF
TRBD1	few	TRBJ2-2	TRBV29-1	TGCAGCGTCGAAGGGGACAGGGGGGCCGGGGAGCTGTTTTTT	CSVEGDRGAGELFF
TRBD2	few	TRBJ2-3	TRBV28	TGTGCCAGCAGCTATCGATTTGGACTAGCGGGGGGGAACACAGATACGCAGTATTTT	CASSYRFGLAGGNTDTQYF
.	few	TRBJ2-1	TRBV20-1	TGCAGTGCGTTCGCCGACTACTCCTACAATGAGCAGTTCTTC	CSAFADYSYNEQFF
.	few	TRBJ1-3	TRBV6-6	TGTGCCAGCAGTTACACCCTGGGACATTTTTATTTT	CASSYTLGHFYF
TRBD1	few	TRBJ2-7	TRBV11-2	TGTGCCAGCAGCTTCTTAGGGACAGTCTACGAGCAGTACTTC	CASSFLGTVYEQYF
TRBD2	few	TRBJ2-2	TRBV6-1	TGTGCCAGCAGTGACCGGGGGGGCACCGGGGAGCTGTTTTTT	CASSDRGGTGELFF
.	.	TRBJ1-1	TRBV29-1	TGCAGCGTCCGGACAAAGTACTCAAAGAACACTGAAGCTTTCTTT	CSVRTKYSKNTEAFF
.	few	TRBJ1-2	TRBV20-1	TGCAGTGCTAGAGACCCACAGGAAGCTAACTATGGCTACACCTTC	CSARDPQEANYGYTF
.	few	TRBJ2-6	TRBV4-1	TGCGCCAGCAGCCCCCAGGGGGGACCTGGGGCCAACGTCCTGACTTTC	CASSPQGGPGANVLTF
TRBD1	few	TRBJ2-7	TRBV20-1	TGCAGTGCTAGAAACAGGGGGCTCGAGCAGTACTTC	CSARNRGLEQYF
TRBD2	few	TRBJ2-1	TRBV5-1	TGCGCCAGCAAGGCTAGCGGGAGCAATGAGCAGTTCTTC	CASKASGSNEQFF
.	few	TRBJ1-2	TRBV20-1	TGCAGTGCAAGCGCTTTGCAGCTAGGGAATGGCTACACCTTC	CSASALQLGNGYTF
.	many	TRBJ2-1	TRBV6-1	TGTGCCAGCAGTCCACAGGGTTCCTACAATGAGCAGTTCTTC	CASSPQGSYNEQFF
.	few	TRBJ1-5	TRBV9	TGTGCCAGCAGCGAATCCGGGACCCAGACCCAGCCCCAGCATTTT	CASSESGTQTQPQHF
.	.	TRBJ1-2	TRBV6-5	TGTGCCAGCAGTTACTCAGGGATCGTATCCGACTATGGCTACACCTTC	CASSYSGIVSDYGYTF
TRBD1	.	TRBJ1-1	TRBV20-1	TGCAGTGCCCGAACAGGGGGCCGAACTGAAGCTTTCTTT	CSARTGGRTEAFF
.	.	TRBJ2-7	TRBV11-2	TGTGCCAGCAGCTTAGACGTTGGCGGGAAGATCTCCTACGAGCAGTACTTC	CASSLDVGGKISYEQYF
.	.	TRBJ2-4	TRBV4-3	TGCGCCAGCAGCCAAGGACGGGGGCCGGCGAACATTCAGTACTTC	CASSQGRGPANIQYF
TRBD1	.	TRBJ2-7	TRBV7-2	TGTGCCAGCAGGGACAGGGACAGATTCTTCTACGAGCAGTACTTC	CASRDRDRFFYEQYF
TRBD1	few	TRBJ1-6	TRBV29-1	TGCAGCGTGCTATTGCCTGGACAGGGGGGATATAATTCACCCCTCCACTTT	CSVLLPGQGGYNSPLHF
TRBD1	many	TRBJ2-1	TRBV5-1	TGCGCCAGCAGCTCCGGGACAGTCAAGAATGAGCAGTTCTTC	CASSSGTVKNEQFF
.	.	TRBJ2-2	TRBV10-3	TGTGCCATCAGTGAGTCCGGGGAGCTGTTTTTT	CAISESGELFF
TRBD1	.	TRBJ1-1	TRBV7-2	TGTGCCAGCAGCTGGCTGGACAGGGACACTGAAGCTTTCTTT	CASSWLDRDTEAFF
TRBD2	.	TRBJ2-2	TRBV12-3/TRBV12-4	TGTGCCAGCAGTCGTAGCGGGGGGGAGCTGTTTTTT	CASSRSGGELFF
TRBD1	.	TRBJ1-2	TRBV12-3/TRBV12-4	TGTGCCAGCAGGCGACAGGGGCGGAGTGAGGGCTACACCTTC	CASRRQGRSEGYTF
TRBD2	.	TRBJ2-7	TRBV20-1	TGCAGTGCTAGTTGGGAGCGGGAGTCCTACGAGCAGTACTTC	CSASWERESYEQYF
.	.	TRBJ2-7	TRBV29-1	TGCAGCGTTGAAATAGGGAATCCCACCTACGAGCAGTACTTC	CSVEIGNPTYEQYF
TRBD2	.	TRBJ2-3	TRBV27	TGTGCCAGCACTCTAGCGGGACCCACAGATACGCAGTATTTT	CASTLAGPTDTQYF
TRBD2	many	TRBJ2-7	TRBV29-1	TGCAGCGTTGAAGATAGACTAGCGGGGTCCTACGAGCAGTACTTC	CSVEDRLAGSYEQYF
.	few	TRBJ2-1	TRBV6-5	TGTGCCAGCAGTTACCCCTTAACAGGAATCCCCTACAATGAGCAGTTCTTC	CASSYPLTGIPYNEQFF
.	.	TRBJ2-1	TRBV20-1	TGCAGTGCAGAAAGCGAGAGCTCCTACAATGAGCAGTTCTTC	CSAESESSYNEQFF
TRBD2	few	TRBJ2-7	TRBV5-1	TGCGCCAGCAGCTTGAGTGCGGGGGGCGGTGTGTACTTC	CASSLSAGGGVYF
TRBD2	few	TRBJ2-5	TRBV7-2	TGTGCCAGCAGCTTTAGCGGGGGGGCCCCGGAGACCCAGTACTTC	CASSFSGGAPETQYF